This passage covers 5 T cell receptor beta chains from one sample sequenced in a study of cytomegalovirus exposure and HLA in healthy donors. 13 Jbeta primers and 60 Vbeta primers were used for the PCR. Profiling relied on immunoSEQ multiplex PCR, and the TCRdb table lists in-frame clones only, not all of them. Of some 200,000 clones in the sample, roughly 68% were seen once. What was sequenced was PBMCs. These receptors all stem from a man aged 40-55 years in good health and CMV-seropositive.

The J gene is TRBJ2-7, the V gene TRBV5-1, with D perhaps matching TRBD2 (6 bases). Trimming cost V 6 bases and J 0 bases, with 10 bases left between them. Per germline, CDR1 SGHRS and CDR2 YFSETQ. This CDR3 is built from 13 residues. The CDR3 DNA is TGCGCCAGCACCGGGGGTCTCTCCTACGAGCAGTACTTC. This sequence encodes CASTGGLSYEQYF.

The chain couples TRBV7-2 to TRBJ2-7; D perhaps matches TRBD1 (5 bases). V was pared by 1 base and J by 2 bases, with 12 bases between. The CDR3 has 15 amino acids. The germline gives CDR1 SGHTA, CDR2 FQGNSA. The CDR3, as DNA: TGTGCCAGCAGCTTAGGGTTTCAGGGTCCCTACGAGCAGTACTTC. Translation: CASSLGFQGPYEQYF.

The chain has TRBV27 and TRBJ2-6, with D possibly TRBD2 on 7 matching bases. The CDR3 is made up of 18 amino acids. Germline CDR1 reads MNHEY; CDR2 reads SMNVEV (reference sequence). V lost 7 bases, J lost 4 bases, and 23 bases lay in between. CDR3 in DNA: TGTGCCAGCACCTCGTTTAGGGGGGGGGCGGGAGGGGCCAACGTCCTGACTTTC. It yields the protein CASTSFRGGAGGANVLTF. The full variable domain, in which reference TRBV27 and TRBJ2-6 provide the parts outside the CDR3, is EAQVTQNPRYLITVTGKKLTVTCSQNMNHEYMSWYRQDPGLGLRQIYYSMNVEVTDKGDVPEGYKVSRKEKRNFPLILESPSPNQTSLYFCASTSFRGGAGGANVLTFGAGSRLTVL.

The chain couples TRBV7-9 to TRBJ1-2; 7 bases line up with TRBD1. CDR3 length: 13 residues. Looked up from germline, CDR1 is SEHNR and CDR2 is FQNEAQ (reference sequence). V lost 0 bases and J lost 8; bases outside the gene matches: 3. Here the CDR3 DNA reads TGTGCCAGCAGCTTAGCCGACAGGGCGGGCTACACCTTC. Translating gives CASSLADRAGYTF.

This clone was recorded a few times. This sequence joins TRBV4-1 and TRBJ1-4; D is perhaps TRBD1 (6 bases). The CDR3 covers 15 residues. V was pared by 3 bases and J by 10 bases, with 18 bases between. CDR1 is MGHRA, CDR2 YSYEKL, per germline. For the CDR3, the DNA is TGCGCCAGCAGCCACGCCATCAGAGGGGGACGAAAACTGTTTTTT. Amino acid sequence: CASSHAIRGGRKLFF.